This passage covers 32 T cell receptor beta chains from one sample sequenced in a study of read filtering for tumor transcriptome and immune sequencing (dated by TCRdb to the early 2020s). The sequencing machine was an Illumina HiSeq 4000. TCR libraries were constructed from roughly 360 ng RNA using the Immunoverse kit, and molecular barcoded adaptors covering alpha/delta and beta/gamma chains were employed. The public reads were reanalyzed by TCRdb: fastp trimming at Q25, MiXCR alignment, in-frame beta chains only. Rows with a matching CDR3 protein are joined into one entry that keeps the most common DNA and genes. The sample table holds fewer than 30,000 distinct CDR3 sequences, of which approximately 15% were seen once. The top ten hold around 43% of the sample. The sample taken for sequencing was a population of CD138-negative cells sorted from bone marrow. This sample's cell subset or site label indicates: bone marrow mononuclear cells depleted of CD138+ plasma/myeloma cells by negative magnetic selection. Receptors were obtained from a donor at least 40 years old with multiple myeloma.

This clonotype has a count of ten or more. The chain employs TRBV12-3 or TRBV12-4 and TRBJ1-1; 7 bases match TRBD1. The V and J ends lost 5 bases and 4 bases, in that order; junction bases with no gene match: 10. The CDR3 loop spans 15 amino acids. The CDR3, as DNA: TGTGCCAGCAGTCCGGATGACAGGGACGGCACTGAAGCTTTCTTT. Protein sequence: CASSPDDRDGTEAFF.

This clonotype was recorded many times. The genes are TRBV4-2 and TRBJ2-3, with a tentative D call TRBD1 (6 bases). Germline V gene sequence: CDR1 LGHNA, CDR2 YNFKEQ. Between the trimmed V and J ends, which lost 8 bases and 4 bases, there was a span of 19 bases. This CDR3 comprises 15 residues. This CDR3 is CASSKGDQNSDTQYF. For the CDR3, the DNA is TGTGCCAGCTCGAAGGGGGACCAAAACTCAGATACGCAGTATTTT.

In this sample, this clonotype turned up many times. V usage is TRBV5-1 and J usage is TRBJ1-3; the match to TRBD1 covers 7 bases. The CDR3 totals 15 residues. With V trimmed by 5 bases and J by 2 bases, 7 bases remained unmatched. Germline V CDR1 and CDR2: SGHRS, YFSETQ. The CDR3 region is CASSLTDRAGNTIYF. The CDR3 bases are TGCGCCAGCAGTCTAACCGACAGGGCTGGAAACACCATATATTTT. The whole variable domain, filled in from reference TRBV5-1 and TRBJ1-3, reads KAGVTQTPRYLIKTRGQQVTLSCSPISGHRSVSWYQQTPGQGLQFLFEYFSETQRNKGNFPGRFSGRQFSNSRSEMNVSTLELGDSALYLCASSLTDRAGNTIYFGEGSWLTVV.

This clonotype was observed many times. Relative to the germline gene, one junction end is altered; a read error may explain this. V and J are TRBV6-2 or TRBV6-3 and TRBJ2-3, with D hard to call. Germline CDR1 MNHEY, CDR2 SVGEGT. CDR3 length equals 15 residues. CDR3 sequence: CASCYKLSFTDTQYF. CDR3 DNA sequence: TGTGCCAGCTGTTACAAACTATCTTTCACAGATACGCAGTATTTT.

This clonotype was observed at least ten times. The chain couples TRBV30 to TRBJ2-3, with 11 positions matching TRBD2. V gave up 7 bases and J gave up 0 bases; unmatched junction bases: 3. The CDR3 contains 14 residues. Germline V gene data show CDR1 as GTSNPN and CDR2 as SVGIG (reference sequence). CDR3 amino acids: CALRTSGSTDTQYF. CDR3 DNA sequence: TGTGCCTTACGGACTAGCGGGAGCACAGATACGCAGTATTTT.

In the case of this clonotype: In this CDR3 the conserved last residue, phenylalanine or tryptophan, is missing, so a read error is likely. The chain has TRBV5-4 and TRBJ1-1; a possible D gene is TRBD1 (6 bases). This CDR3 has 15 residues. Germline V gene lookup returns CDR1 SGHNT and CDR2 YYREEE (reference sequence). The V gene lost 4 bases and the J gene lost 7 bases, with 20 bases spanning the gap. The CDR3 nucleotides read TGTGCCAGCAGCACTCGAACTAACAGGGAGGGTGAAGCTTTCCTT. As protein: CASSTRTNREGEAFL.

This clonotype was picked up many times. This chain links TRBV29-1 with TRBJ2-7; TRBD2 aligns across 10 bases. Trimming at V came to 6 bases and at J to 0 bases, leaving 11 bases not matched to a gene. CDR3 length equals 16 residues. From germline, CDR1 is SQVTM and CDR2 ANQGSEA. CDR3 DNA: TGCAGCGTAGATGGTGTAGCGGGAGGCAACTCCTACGAGCAGTACTTC. Translated, it gives CSVDGVAGGNSYEQYF.

This clonotype was detected ten times or more. The chain links TRBV6-5 to TRBJ2-7; no firm D call. The V end was cut by 6 bases, the J end by 0 bases, with 12 bases between. The germline V gene has CDR1 MNHEY and CDR2 SVGAGI. CDR3 length: 14 amino acids. For the CDR3, the DNA is TGTGCCAGCAGATCCCGATACGACTCCTACGAGCAGTACTTC. It specifies CASRSRYDSYEQYF.

Of note for this clonotype: Since a far larger clone is one base different, this is likely a read error. The J gene is TRBJ2-1, the V gene TRBV7-3; D assignment may be TRBD1 or TRBD2 (5 bases each). The germline CDR1 and CDR2 sequences are SGHTA and FQGTGA. The germline V and J ends were trimmed by 4 bases and 3 bases, with 16 bases remaining between them. The CDR3 is made up of 16 amino acids. CDR3 sequence reads: CASSWTGALLYNEQFF. The CDR3 region has the DNA TGTGCCAGCAGCTGGACCGGGGCACTACTCTACAATGAGCAGTTCTTC. Full variable domain (rest looked up from reference TRBV7-3 and TRBJ2-1): GAGVSQTPSNKVTEKGKYVELRCDPISGHTALYWYRQSLGQGPEFLIYFQGTGAADDSGLPNDRFFAVRPEGSVSTLKIQRTERGDSAVYLCASSWTGALLYNEQFFGPGTRLTVL.

This clonotype was counted ten times or more. The J gene is TRBJ2-2, the V gene TRBV6-4, with 7 bases identical to TRBD1. This CDR3 is built from 14 residues. Germline V gives CDR1 MRHNA, CDR2 SNTAGT. V shed 5 bases and J 3 bases; nucleotides not matched to a gene: 3. The CDR3 spells CASSRGGDTGELFF. Here the CDR3 DNA reads TGTGCCAGCAGTAGAGGGGGCGACACCGGGGAGCTGTTTTTT.

Comments on this clonotype: This may come from a read error, since a much larger clone is one base off. The V and J genes are TRBV12-3 or TRBV12-4 and TRBJ2-3; unclear D gene. The J call may be wrong; the DNA end is better matched by TRBJ1-5. The CDR3 loop spans 14 amino acids. The CDR3, as DNA: TGTGCCAGCAGCCACCCAAATCAGAGAGATACGCAGCATTTT. It yields the protein CASSHPNQRDTQHF.

This clonotype was observed many times. J is TRBJ2-1 and V is TRBV7-2; possibly TRBD2 for D (5 bases). Germline loops: CDR1 SGHTA, CDR2 FQGNSA. The CDR3 totals 13 residues. V was shortened by 6 bases and J by 6 bases, with 12 bases between the two germline ends. The CDR3 DNA sequence: TGTGCCAGCAGGACCCTAGCTTCCAATGAGCAGTTCTTC. It translates to CASRTLASNEQFF.

This clonotype was detected many times. CDR3 amino acids: CASSAVGATYEQYF. The CDR3 DNA sequence: TGCGCCAGCAGCGCTGTAGGGGCAACCTACGAGCAGTACTTC. The rearrangement links TRBV5-1 to TRBJ2-7; D may be TRBD1 (5 bases). Trimming removed 4 bases at V and 2 bases at J, with 13 bases between. CDR3 size: 14 residues. Germline assignment: CDR1 SGHRS and CDR2 YFSETQ.

This clonotype is labeled medium-sized. The V call is TRBV7-2, the J call TRBJ2-1, with TRBD2 identical over 12 bases. CDR3 size: 17 residues. From germline, CDR1 is SGHTA and CDR2 FQGNSA. Trimming removed 0 bases from V and 8 bases from J; junction bases left unmatched: 8. The CDR3 loop reads CASSLASGTSGFDEQFF. The CDR3 DNA reads as TGTGCCAGCAGCTTAGCATCCGGGACTAGCGGGTTCGATGAGCAGTTCTTC.

This clonotype was counted at least ten times. This chain links TRBV14 with TRBJ2-1; 7 bases agree with TRBD2. V lost 0 bases and J lost 8; bases outside the gene matches: 16. This CDR3 comprises 18 residues. In germline, CDR1 is SGHDN, CDR2 FVKESK. The CDR3 nucleotides are TGTGCCAGCAGCCAAGAACGGGTAGCGGGTGCACTCCCGGATGAGCAGTTCTTC. It encodes CASSQERVAGALPDEQFF.

To note about this clonotype: The junction and the germline gene differ at one end; a read error may be behind it. This chain connects TRBV7-2 to TRBJ1-5; perhaps TRBD1 as D (6 bases). Looked up from germline, CDR1 is SGHTA and CDR2 is FQGNSA. CDR3 length: 20 amino acids. The CDR3 here is CASSLDGPGQGYGYDQPQRF. Written as DNA, the CDR3 is TGTGCCAGCAGCTTAGATGGTCCGGGACAAGGATACGGCTACGATCAGCCCCAGCGTTTT.

This clonotype has a count of ten or more. The J gene is TRBJ1-2, the V gene TRBV5-4, with D tentatively TRBD1 (5 bases). Germline CDR1 and CDR2: SGHNT and YYREEE (reference sequence). This CDR3 comprises 14 residues. The V end was cut by 4 bases, the J end by 5 bases, with 15 bases between. CDR3 DNA sequence: TGTGCCAGCAGCCTTCAGATGGGGGGTTATGGCTACACCTTC. This encodes CASSLQMGGYGYTF.

The sample holds many counts of this clonotype. The genes are TRBV4-1 and TRBJ2-7, with 9 bases aligning to TRBD1. J was trimmed by 3 bases and V by 7 bases; bases with no gene match: 7. CDR3 length equals 14 residues. Germline-derived CDR1 and CDR2 are MGHRA and YSYEKL. CDR3 sequence reads: CASTPGQGNYEQYF. The DNA of the CDR3 is TGCGCCAGCACTCCGGGACAGGGAAACTACGAGCAGTACTTC.

This clonotype was observed many times. V usage is TRBV12-3 or TRBV12-4 and J usage is TRBJ2-1, with D tentatively TRBD2 (5 bases). CDR3 length: 21 residues. Trimming left V 4 bases short and J 0 bases short, with 28 bases between. In DNA, the CDR3 is TGTGCCAGCAGTTCCCTGAATTCATTAATCCTGGACTTTAGCTCCTACAATGAGCAGTTCTTC. This gives the protein CASSSLNSLILDFSSYNEQFF.

This clonotype was recorded many times. The rearrangement uses TRBV12-3 or TRBV12-4 and TRBJ2-1, with D possibly TRBD2 on 6 matching bases. V was pared by 2 bases and J by 10 bases, with 12 bases between. CDR3 length: 13 residues. The CDR3 here is CASSLMAGREQFF. The CDR3 coding sequence is TGTGCCAGCAGTTTAATGGCAGGGAGGGAGCAGTTCTTC.

This clonotype was counted at least ten times. The J gene is TRBJ2-3, the V gene TRBV15; TRBD1 might be the D (5 bases). Trimming shortened V by 1 base and J by 2 bases, and 7 bases separated the two germline ends. Per the germline V gene, CDR1 is LNHNV and CDR2 is YYDKDF (reference sequence). The CDR3 is 14 amino acids. For the CDR3, the DNA is TGTGCCACCAGCAGAGCACAGGACACAGATACGCAGTATTTT. This encodes CATSRAQDTDTQYF. The full variable domain, in which reference TRBV15 and TRBJ2-3 provide the parts outside the CDR3, is DAMVIQNPRYQVTQFGKPVTLSCSQTLNHNVMYWYQQKSSQAPKLLFHYYDKDFNNEADTPDNFQSRRPNTSFCFLDIRSPGLGDTAMYLCATSRAQDTDTQYFGPGTRLTVL.

This clonotype was observed at least ten times. V usage is TRBV3-1 and J usage is TRBJ2-4, with 8 bases identical to TRBD2. Germline loops: CDR1 LGHDT, CDR2 YNNKEL (reference sequence). This CDR3 contains 14 residues. With 4 bases clipped from V and 8 bases from J, the junction kept 7 bases outside the gene matches. For the CDR3, the DNA is TGTGCCAGCAGCCCATCAGCGGGAGCGGACATTCAGTACTTC. Its translation is CASSPSAGADIQYF.

This clonotype was counted ten times or more. The V call is TRBV20-1, the J call TRBJ1-5; 9 bases are a match to TRBD1. Germline CDR1 reads DFQATT; CDR2 reads SNEGSKA (reference sequence). The J segment lost 16 bases and the V segment lost 5 bases, leaving 15 bases of the junction unmatched. The CDR3 is made up of 13 amino acids. CDR3 coding DNA: TGCAGTGCTGCCTCGGACAGGGGATCCCTTCGACATTTT. As protein: CSAASDRGSLRHF.

This clonotype was recorded many times. This chain joins TRBV29-1 and TRBJ1-1, with no clear D. This CDR3 spans 13 amino acids. V lost 3 bases to trimming and J lost 0 bases, with 8 bases between them. Germline-derived CDR1 and CDR2 are SQVTM and ANQGSEA. DNA of the CDR3: TGCAGCGTTGATTGGGTAATGAACACTGAAGCTTTCTTT. Translated: CSVDWVMNTEAFF.

This clonotype was counted between two and nine times. The conserved phenylalanine or tryptophan normally closing the CDR3 is absent here, so this likely arose from a read error. The chain recombines TRBV28 with TRBJ2-7, with D perhaps matching TRBD1 (5 bases). Trimming took off 2 bases at V and 2 bases at J, with 7 bases between the two ends. The CDR3 extends over 13 amino acids. CDR1 and CDR2 (germline): MDHEN, SYDVKM. The chain's CDR3 is CASSLRQPYEQYL. For the CDR3, the DNA is TGTGCCAGCAGTTTACGACAGCCCTACGAGCAGTACCTC.

Ten or more counts support this clonotype. This sequence joins TRBV2 and TRBJ2-5; D is uncertain. CDR1 is SNHLY, CDR2 FYNNEI, per germline. Trimming cost V 6 bases and J 4 bases, with 6 bases left between them. The CDR3 contains 11 residues. In nucleotides, the CDR3 is TGTGCCAGCAGGGAGAGAGAGACCCAGTACTTC. It is translated as CASRERETQYF.

This clonotype was recorded at least ten times. This chain links TRBV19 with TRBJ1-2, with D unresolved. V gave up 9 bases and J gave up 2 bases, with 13 bases separating them. This CDR3 is 13 amino acids long. Per the germline V gene, CDR1 is LNHDA and CDR2 is SQIVND (reference sequence). CDR3 in DNA: TGTGCCAGCACGAGAGGTCCCAACTATGGCTACACCTTC. Translated: CASTRGPNYGYTF.

At least ten counts were recorded for this clonotype. V usage is TRBV27 and J usage is TRBJ2-1; 10 bases agree with TRBD1. V lost 5 bases, J lost 7 bases, and 8 bases stayed unmatched. The CDR3 length is 15 residues. The germline V gene has CDR1 MNHEY and CDR2 SMNVEV (reference sequence). In DNA, the CDR3 is TGTGCCAGCAGTCGAAAGACAGGGGGCATGAATGAGCAGTTCTTC. Translated: CASSRKTGGMNEQFF.

This clonotype was seen many times. V usage is TRBV20-1 and J usage is TRBJ2-7; TRBD1 matches 9 bases. The V and J ends lost 0 bases and 3 bases, in that order; junction bases with no gene match: 9. This CDR3 region has 16 residues. Germline V gene lookup returns CDR1 DFQATT and CDR2 SNEGSKA (reference sequence). CDR3 sequence reads: CSARDPGTGYGYEQYF. CDR3 nucleotides: TGCAGTGCTAGAGATCCTGGGACAGGGTATGGCTACGAGCAGTACTTC.

In this sample, this clonotype turned up a few times. A much larger clonotype is one base distant, so this may be a read error. The CDR3: CASSLDGGGYTGELFF. The CDR3 DNA sequence: TGTGCCAGCAGTCTTGACGGGGGGGGCTACACCGGGGAGCTGTTTTTT. V usage is TRBV27 and J usage is TRBJ2-2, with 8 nucleotides matching TRBD2. The V gene end was trimmed by 5 bases and the J gene end by 3 bases; junction bases not matched to a gene: 8. CDR3 length: 16 amino acids. Germline-derived CDR1 and CDR2 are MNHEY and SMNVEV (reference sequence).

A few counts support this clonotype. The V call is TRBV19, the J call TRBJ2-5, with D possibly being TRBD1 (5 bases). The germline V gene encodes CDR1 LNHDA and CDR2 SQIVND (reference sequence). The CDR3 length is 15 residues. V lost 7 bases to trimming and J lost 7 bases, with 22 bases between them. DNA of the CDR3: TGTGCCAGTACCCCGAGGTGGGGCCTGGGGTGGACCCAGTACTTC. Its protein is CASTPRWGLGWTQYF.

At least ten counts were recorded for this clonotype. CDR3 in amino acids: CASSRDFGVHEQYF. The CDR3 DNA reads TGTGCCAGCAGCCGGGACTTTGGGGTCCACGAGCAGTACTTC. The rearrangement links TRBV7-9 to TRBJ2-7; a possible D gene is TRBD2 (6 bases). CDR1 is SEHNR and CDR2 is FQNEAQ in the germline V gene (reference sequence). V lost 5 bases, J lost 5 bases, and 16 bases lay in between. The CDR3 spans 14 residues. The full variable domain, completed using reference TRBV7-9 and TRBJ2-7, is DTGVSQNPRHKITKRGQNVTFRCDPISEHNRLYWYRQTLGQGPEFLTYFQNEAQLEKSRLLSDRFSAERPKGSFSTLEIQRTEQGDSAMYLCASSRDFGVHEQYFGPGTRLTVT.